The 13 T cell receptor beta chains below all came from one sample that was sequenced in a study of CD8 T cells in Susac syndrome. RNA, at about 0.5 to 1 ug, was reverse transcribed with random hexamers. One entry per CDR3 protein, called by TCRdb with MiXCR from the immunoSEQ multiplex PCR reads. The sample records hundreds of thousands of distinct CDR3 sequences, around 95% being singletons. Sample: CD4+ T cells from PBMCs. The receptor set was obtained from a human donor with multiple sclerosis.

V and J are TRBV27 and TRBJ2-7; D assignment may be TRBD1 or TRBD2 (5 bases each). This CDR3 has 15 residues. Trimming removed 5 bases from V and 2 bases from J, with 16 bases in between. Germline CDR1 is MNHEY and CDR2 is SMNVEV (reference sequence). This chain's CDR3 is CASSQTGTRPYEQYF. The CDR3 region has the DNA TGTGCCAGCAGTCAAACCGGGACGCGCCCCTACGAGCAGTACTTC.

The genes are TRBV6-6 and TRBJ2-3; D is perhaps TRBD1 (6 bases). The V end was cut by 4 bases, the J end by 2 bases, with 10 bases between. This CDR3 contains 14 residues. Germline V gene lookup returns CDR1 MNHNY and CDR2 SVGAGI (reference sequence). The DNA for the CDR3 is TGTGCCAGCAGTTCTGGGACAAACACAGATACGCAGTATTTT. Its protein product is CASSSGTNTDTQYF.

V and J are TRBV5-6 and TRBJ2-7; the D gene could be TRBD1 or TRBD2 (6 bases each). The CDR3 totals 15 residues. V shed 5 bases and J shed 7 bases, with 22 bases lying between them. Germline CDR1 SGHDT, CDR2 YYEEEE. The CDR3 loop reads CASSRDGGLGGEQYF. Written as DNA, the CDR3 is TGTGCCAGCAGTAGGGATGGGGGGCTAGGAGGTGAGCAGTACTTC.

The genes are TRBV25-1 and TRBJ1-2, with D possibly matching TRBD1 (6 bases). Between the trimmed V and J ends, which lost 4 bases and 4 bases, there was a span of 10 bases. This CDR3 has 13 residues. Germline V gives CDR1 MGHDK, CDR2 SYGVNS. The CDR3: CASSVTGSYGYTF. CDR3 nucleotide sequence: TGTGCCAGCAGTGTAACAGGGAGCTATGGCTACACCTTC.

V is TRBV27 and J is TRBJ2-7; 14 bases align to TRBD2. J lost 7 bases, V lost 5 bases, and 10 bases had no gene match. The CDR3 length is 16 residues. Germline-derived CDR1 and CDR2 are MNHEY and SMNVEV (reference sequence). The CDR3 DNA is TGTGCCAGCAGTCCCGCCGGGACTAGCGGGAGATGGGAGCAGTACGTC. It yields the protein CASSPAGTSGRWEQYV.

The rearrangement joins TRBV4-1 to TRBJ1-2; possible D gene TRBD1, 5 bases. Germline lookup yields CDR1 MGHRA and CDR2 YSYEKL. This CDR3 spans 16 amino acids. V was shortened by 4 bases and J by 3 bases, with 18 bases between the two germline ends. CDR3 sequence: CASSRAGDGPHYGYTF. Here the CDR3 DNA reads TGCGCCAGCAGCCGAGCTGGGGACGGTCCGCACTATGGCTACACCTTC.

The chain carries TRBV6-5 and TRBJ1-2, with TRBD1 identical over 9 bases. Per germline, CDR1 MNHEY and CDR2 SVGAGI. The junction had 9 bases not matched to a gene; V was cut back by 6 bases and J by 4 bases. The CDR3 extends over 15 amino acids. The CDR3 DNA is TGTGCCAGCAGAACCACAGGGGGCTCTGGCTATGGCTACACCTTC. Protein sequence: CASRTTGGSGYGYTF.

The CDR3 nucleotides read TGTGCCAGCAGTTTATTCCTGGGGACAGGTTCGAACACTGAAGCTTTCTTT. Amino acid sequence: CASSLFLGTGSNTEAFF. The chain employs TRBV27 and TRBJ1-1; 8 bases align to TRBD1. The V gene's germline CDR1 is MNHEY and CDR2 SMNVEV (reference sequence). The CDR3 runs 17 residues. V gave up 1 base and J gave up 1 base; unmatched junction bases: 8.

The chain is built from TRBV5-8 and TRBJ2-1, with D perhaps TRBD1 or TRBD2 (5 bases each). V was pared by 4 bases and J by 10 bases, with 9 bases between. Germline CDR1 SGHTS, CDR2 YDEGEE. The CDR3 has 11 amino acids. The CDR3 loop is CASSRWGEQFF. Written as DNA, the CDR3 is TGTGCCAGCAGCCGGTGGGGGGAGCAGTTCTTC.

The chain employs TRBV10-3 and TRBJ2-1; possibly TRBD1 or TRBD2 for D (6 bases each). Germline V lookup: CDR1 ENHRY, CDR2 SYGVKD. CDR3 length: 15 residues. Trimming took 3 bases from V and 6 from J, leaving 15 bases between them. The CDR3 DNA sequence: TGTGCCATCAGTGACCCCCGGGGGCCGTCCAATGAGCAGTTCTTC. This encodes CAISDPRGPSNEQFF.

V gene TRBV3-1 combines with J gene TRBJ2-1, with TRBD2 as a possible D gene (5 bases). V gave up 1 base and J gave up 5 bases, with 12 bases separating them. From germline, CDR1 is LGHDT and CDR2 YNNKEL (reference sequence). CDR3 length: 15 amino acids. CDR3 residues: CASSQGKQRDNEQFF. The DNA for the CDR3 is TGTGCCAGCAGCCAAGGAAAACAGAGGGACAATGAGCAGTTCTTC.

The CDR3 DNA follows: TGTGCCAGCAGCCCCGTCTGGCATCAGCCCCAGCATTTT. It is translated as CASSPVWHQPQHF. The chain uses TRBV6-2 or TRBV6-3 and TRBJ1-5; D is undetermined. The CDR3 covers 13 residues. The germline CDR1 and CDR2 sequences are MNHEY and SVGEGT. Trimming removed 6 bases from V and 5 bases from J, with 11 bases in between.

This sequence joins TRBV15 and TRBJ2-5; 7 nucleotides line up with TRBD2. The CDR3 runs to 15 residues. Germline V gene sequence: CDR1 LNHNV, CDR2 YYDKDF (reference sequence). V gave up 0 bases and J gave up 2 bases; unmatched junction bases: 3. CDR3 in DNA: TGTGCCACCAGCAGAGAGGGGCGGGAGCAAGAGACCCAGTACTTC. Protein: CATSREGREQETQYF.